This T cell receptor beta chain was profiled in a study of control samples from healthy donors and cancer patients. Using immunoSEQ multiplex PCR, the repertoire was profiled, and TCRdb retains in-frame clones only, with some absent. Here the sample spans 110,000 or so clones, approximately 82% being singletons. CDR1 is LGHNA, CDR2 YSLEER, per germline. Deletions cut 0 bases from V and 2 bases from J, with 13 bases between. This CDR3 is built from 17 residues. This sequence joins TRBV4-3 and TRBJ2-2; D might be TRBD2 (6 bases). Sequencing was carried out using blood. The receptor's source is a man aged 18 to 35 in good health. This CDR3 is CASSQDWASANTGELFF. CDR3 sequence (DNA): TGCGCCAGCAGCCAAGATTGGGCTAGCGCCAACACCGGGGAGCTGTTTTTT.